The present T cell receptor beta chain was sequenced within a study of CD8+ T cells in alopecia areata. RNA was extracted and reverse transcribed into cDNA as the sequencing template. Method: immunoSEQ multiplex PCR; TCRdb's copy keeps in-frame clones and lacks some. Of just over 30,000 clones in the sample, approximately 60% were seen once. Germline loops: CDR1 SGDLS, CDR2 YYNGEE. The CDR3 consists of 14 residues. J was trimmed by 7 bases and V by 3 bases; bases with no gene match: 8. The specimen sequenced was NKG2D-high CD8+ T cells sorted from blood. The chain is built from TRBV9 and TRBJ2-7; TRBD1 agrees at 9 bases. This TCR was sampled from a human donor with alopecia areata. The DNA for the CDR3 is TGTGCCAGCAGCGCCGGGACAGGGCTTGTGGAGCAGTACTTC. Residues: CASSAGTGLVEQYF.